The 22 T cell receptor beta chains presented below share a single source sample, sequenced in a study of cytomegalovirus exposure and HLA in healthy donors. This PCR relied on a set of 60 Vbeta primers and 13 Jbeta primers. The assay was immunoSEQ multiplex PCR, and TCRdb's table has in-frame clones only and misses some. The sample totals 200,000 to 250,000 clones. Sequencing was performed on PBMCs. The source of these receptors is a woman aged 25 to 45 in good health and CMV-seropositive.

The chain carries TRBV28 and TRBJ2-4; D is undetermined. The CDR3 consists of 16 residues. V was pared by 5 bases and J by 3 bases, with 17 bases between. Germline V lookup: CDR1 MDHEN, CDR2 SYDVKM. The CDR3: CASSPPQPLGKNIQYF. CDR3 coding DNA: TGTGCCAGCAGTCCGCCCCAGCCCCTAGGCAAAAACATTCAGTACTTC.

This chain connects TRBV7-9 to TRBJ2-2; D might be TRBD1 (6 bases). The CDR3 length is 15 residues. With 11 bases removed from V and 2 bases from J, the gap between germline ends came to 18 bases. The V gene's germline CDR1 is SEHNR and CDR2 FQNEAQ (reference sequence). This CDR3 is CAGPARGVNTGELFF. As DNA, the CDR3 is TGTGCCGGTCCGGCCAGGGGCGTAAACACCGGGGAGCTGTTTTTT. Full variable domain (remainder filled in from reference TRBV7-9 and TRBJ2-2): DTGVSQNPRHKITKRGQNVTFRCDPISEHNRLYWYRQTLGQGPEFLTYFQNEAQLEKSRLLSDRFSAERPKGSFSTLEIQRTEQGDSAMYLCAGPARGVNTGELFFGEGSRLTVL.

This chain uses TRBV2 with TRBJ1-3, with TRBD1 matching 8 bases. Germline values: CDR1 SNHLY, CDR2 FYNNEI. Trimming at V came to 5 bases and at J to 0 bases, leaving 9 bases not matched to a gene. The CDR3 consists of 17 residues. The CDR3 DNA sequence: TGTGCCAGCAGTTACGACAGGGGCGCATTCTCTGGAAACACCATATATTTT. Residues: CASSYDRGAFSGNTIYF.

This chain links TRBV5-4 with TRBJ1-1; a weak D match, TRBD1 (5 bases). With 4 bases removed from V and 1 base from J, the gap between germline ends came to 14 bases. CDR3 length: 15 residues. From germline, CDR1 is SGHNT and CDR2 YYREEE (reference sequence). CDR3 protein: CASSHPREGNTEAFF. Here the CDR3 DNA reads TGTGCCAGCAGCCACCCCAGGGAGGGGAACACTGAAGCTTTCTTT.

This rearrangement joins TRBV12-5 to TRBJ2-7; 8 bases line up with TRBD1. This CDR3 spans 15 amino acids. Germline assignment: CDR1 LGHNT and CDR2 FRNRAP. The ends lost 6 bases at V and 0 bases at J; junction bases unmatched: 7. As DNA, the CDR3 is TGTGCTAGTGGACGAGGACAGGGTGTCTCCTACGAGCAGTACTTC. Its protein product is CASGRGQGVSYEQYF. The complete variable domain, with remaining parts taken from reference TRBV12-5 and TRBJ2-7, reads DARVTQTPRHKVTEMGQEVTMRCQPILGHNTVFWYRQTMMQGLELLAYFRNRAPLDDSGMPKDRFSAEMPDATLATLKIQPSEPRDSAVYFCASGRGQGVSYEQYFGPGTRLTVT.

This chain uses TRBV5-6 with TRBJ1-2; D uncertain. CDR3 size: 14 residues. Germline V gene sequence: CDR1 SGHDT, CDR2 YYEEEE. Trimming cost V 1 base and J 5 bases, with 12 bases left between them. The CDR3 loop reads CASSLKGERYGYTF. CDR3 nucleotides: TGTGCCAGCAGCTTGAAGGGTGAGCGGTATGGCTACACCTTC. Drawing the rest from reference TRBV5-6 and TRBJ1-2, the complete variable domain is DAGVTQSPTHLIKTRGQQVTLRCSPKSGHDTVSWYQQALGQGPQFIFQYYEEEERQRGNFPDRFSGHQFPNYSSELNVNALLLGDSALYLCASSLKGERYGYTFGSGTRLTVV.

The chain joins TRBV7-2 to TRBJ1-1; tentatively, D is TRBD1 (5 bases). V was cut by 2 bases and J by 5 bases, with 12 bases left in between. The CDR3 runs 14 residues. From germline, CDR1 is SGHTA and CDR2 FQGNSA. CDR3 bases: TGTGCCAGCAGCTTATCGTGGGGGGGAACTGAAGCTTTCTTT. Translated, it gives CASSLSWGGTEAFF.

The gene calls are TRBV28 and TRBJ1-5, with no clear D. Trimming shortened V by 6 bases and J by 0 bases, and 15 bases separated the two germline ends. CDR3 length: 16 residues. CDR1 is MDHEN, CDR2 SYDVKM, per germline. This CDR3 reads CASRRPPIYSNQPQHF. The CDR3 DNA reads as TGTGCCAGCAGGCGGCCCCCGATTTATAGCAATCAGCCCCAGCATTTT.

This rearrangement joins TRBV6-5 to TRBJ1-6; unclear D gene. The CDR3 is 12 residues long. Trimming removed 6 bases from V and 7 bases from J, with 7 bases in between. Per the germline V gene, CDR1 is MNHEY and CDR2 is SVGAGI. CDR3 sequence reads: CASSQWNSPLHF. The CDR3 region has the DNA TGTGCCAGCAGCCAGTGGAATTCACCCCTCCACTTT.

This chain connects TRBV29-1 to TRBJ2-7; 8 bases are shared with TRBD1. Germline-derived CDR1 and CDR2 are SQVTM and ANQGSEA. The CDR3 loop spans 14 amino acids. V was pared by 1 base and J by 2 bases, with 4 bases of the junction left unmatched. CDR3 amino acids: CSVEVDREPYEQYF. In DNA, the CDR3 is TGCAGCGTTGAAGTGGACAGGGAGCCCTACGAGCAGTACTTC.

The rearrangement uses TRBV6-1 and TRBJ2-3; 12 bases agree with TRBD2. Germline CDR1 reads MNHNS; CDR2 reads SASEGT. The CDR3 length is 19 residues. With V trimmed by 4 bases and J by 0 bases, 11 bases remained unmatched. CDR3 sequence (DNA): TGTGCCAGCAGTGCACTACTAGCGGGGGGTTCGACTAGCACAGATACGCAGTATTTT. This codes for CASSALLAGGSTSTDTQYF.

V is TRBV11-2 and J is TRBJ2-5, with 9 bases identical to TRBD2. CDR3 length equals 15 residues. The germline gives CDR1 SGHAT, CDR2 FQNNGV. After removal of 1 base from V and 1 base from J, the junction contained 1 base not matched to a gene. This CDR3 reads CASSLAAGGQETQYF. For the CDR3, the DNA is TGTGCCAGCAGCTTAGCAGCGGGGGGCCAAGAGACCCAGTACTTC.

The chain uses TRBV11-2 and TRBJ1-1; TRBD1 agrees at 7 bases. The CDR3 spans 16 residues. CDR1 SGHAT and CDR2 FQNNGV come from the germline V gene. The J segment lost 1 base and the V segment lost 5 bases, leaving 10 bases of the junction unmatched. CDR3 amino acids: CASSPGQVGGNTEAFF. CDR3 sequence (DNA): TGTGCCAGCAGCCCAGGACAGGTGGGGGGGAACACTGAAGCTTTCTTT.

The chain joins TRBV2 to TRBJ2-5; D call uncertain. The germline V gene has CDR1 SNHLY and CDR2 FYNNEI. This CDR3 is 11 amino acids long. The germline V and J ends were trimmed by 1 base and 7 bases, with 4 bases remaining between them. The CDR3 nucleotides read TGTGCCAGCAGTGAAGGCGGGACCCAGTACTTC. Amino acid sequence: CASSEGGTQYF.

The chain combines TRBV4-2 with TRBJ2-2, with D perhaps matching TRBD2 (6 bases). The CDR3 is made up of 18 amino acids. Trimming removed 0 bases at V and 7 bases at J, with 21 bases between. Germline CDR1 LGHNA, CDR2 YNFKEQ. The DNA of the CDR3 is TGTGCCAGCAGCCAAGATATCCCAGCGGGTGATGGGGACGGGGAGCTGTTTTTT. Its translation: CASSQDIPAGDGDGELFF.

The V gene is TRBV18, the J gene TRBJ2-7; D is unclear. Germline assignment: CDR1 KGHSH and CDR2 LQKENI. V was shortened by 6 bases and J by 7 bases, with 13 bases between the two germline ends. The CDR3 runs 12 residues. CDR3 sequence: CASSPMRQEQYF. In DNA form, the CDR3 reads TGTGCCAGCTCTCCCATGAGGCAAGAGCAGTACTTC.

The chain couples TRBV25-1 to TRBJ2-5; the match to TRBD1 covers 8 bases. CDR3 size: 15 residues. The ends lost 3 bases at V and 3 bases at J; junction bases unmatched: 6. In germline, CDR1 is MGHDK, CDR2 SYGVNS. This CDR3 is CASSDRDRSEETQYF. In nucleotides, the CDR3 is TGTGCCAGCAGTGACCGGGACAGGAGCGAAGAGACCCAGTACTTC.

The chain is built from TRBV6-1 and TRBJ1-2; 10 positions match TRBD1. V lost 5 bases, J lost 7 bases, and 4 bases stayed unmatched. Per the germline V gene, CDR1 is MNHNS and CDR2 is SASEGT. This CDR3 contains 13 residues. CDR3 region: CASSPGQGPGYTF. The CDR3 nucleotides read TGTGCCAGCAGTCCGGGACAGGGGCCTGGCTACACCTTC.

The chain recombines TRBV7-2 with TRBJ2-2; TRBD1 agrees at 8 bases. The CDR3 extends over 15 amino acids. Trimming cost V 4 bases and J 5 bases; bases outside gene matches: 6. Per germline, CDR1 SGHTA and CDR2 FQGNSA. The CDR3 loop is CASSSWTGLTGELFF. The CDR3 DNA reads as TGTGCCAGCAGCTCCTGGACAGGGCTGACCGGGGAGCTGTTTTTT.

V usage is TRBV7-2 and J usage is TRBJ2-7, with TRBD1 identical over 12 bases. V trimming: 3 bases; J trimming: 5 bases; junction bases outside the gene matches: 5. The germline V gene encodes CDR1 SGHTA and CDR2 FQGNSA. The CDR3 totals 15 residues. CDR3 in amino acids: CASSLGGTGGNEQYF. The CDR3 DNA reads TGTGCCAGCAGCTTGGGAGGGACAGGGGGCAACGAGCAGTACTTC.

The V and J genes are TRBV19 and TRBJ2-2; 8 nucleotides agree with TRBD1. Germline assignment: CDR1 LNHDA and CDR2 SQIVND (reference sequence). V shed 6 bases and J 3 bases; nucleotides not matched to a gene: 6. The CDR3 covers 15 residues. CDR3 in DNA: TGTGCCAGTAGGAGGACAGGGCTGTACACCGGGGAGCTGTTTTTT. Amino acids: CASRRTGLYTGELFF. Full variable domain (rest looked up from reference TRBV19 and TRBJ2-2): DGGITQSPKYLFRKEGQNVTLSCEQNLNHDAMYWYRQDPGQGLRLIYYSQIVNDFQKGDIAEGYSVSREKKESFPLTVTSAQKNPTAFYLCASRRTGLYTGELFFGEGSRLTVL.

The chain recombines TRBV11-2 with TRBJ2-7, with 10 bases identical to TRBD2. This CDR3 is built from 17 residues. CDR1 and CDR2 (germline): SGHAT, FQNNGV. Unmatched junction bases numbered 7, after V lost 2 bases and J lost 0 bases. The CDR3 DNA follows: TGTGCCAGCAGCTTAAGCCTAGCGGGGGCTCTCTCCTACGAGCAGTACTTC. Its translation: CASSLSLAGALSYEQYF. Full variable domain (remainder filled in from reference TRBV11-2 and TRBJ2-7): EAGVAQSPRYKIIEKRQSVAFWCNPISGHATLYWYQQILGQGPKLLIQFQNNGVVDDSQLPKDRFSAERLKGVDSTLKIQPAKLEDSAVYLCASSLSLAGALSYEQYFGPGTRLTVT.